These 2 T cell receptor beta chains came from one sample sequenced in a study of T cells in Graves' hyperthyroidism and ophthalmopathy. TCR beta CDR3 regions were amplified from RNA. The study used the HTBI primer set for a first-round RT-PCR of the TCR CDR3. TCRdb fed the multiplex PCR reads into MiXCR, producing one record per CDR3 protein. This table has about 700,000 distinct CDR3 sequences, around 15% appearing once. Source material: blood. The receptors stem from a woman aged 18-29 years with Graves' hyperthyroidism.

This chain's CDR3 is CASSSLLTSGEDNEQFF. The CDR3 region has the DNA TGTGCCAGCAGCTCGCTTTTAACTAGCGGAGAAGACAATGAGCAGTTCTTC. The chain joins TRBV7-3 to TRBJ2-1; 8 bases fit TRBD2. Germline V gives CDR1 SGHTA, CDR2 FQGTGA. J lost 5 bases, V lost 4 bases, and 13 bases had no gene match. This CDR3 is 17 amino acids long.

The V call is TRBV4-1, the J call TRBJ2-3; possibly TRBD2 for D (6 bases). V dropped 4 bases and J dropped 2 bases, with 19 bases sitting between them. CDR1 is MGHRA, CDR2 YSYEKL, per germline. The CDR3 totals 17 residues. The CDR3 DNA reads TGCGCCAGCAGCCCCCACCAGTGGGGGGAGAACACAGATACGCAGTATTTT. As protein: CASSPHQWGENTDTQYF.